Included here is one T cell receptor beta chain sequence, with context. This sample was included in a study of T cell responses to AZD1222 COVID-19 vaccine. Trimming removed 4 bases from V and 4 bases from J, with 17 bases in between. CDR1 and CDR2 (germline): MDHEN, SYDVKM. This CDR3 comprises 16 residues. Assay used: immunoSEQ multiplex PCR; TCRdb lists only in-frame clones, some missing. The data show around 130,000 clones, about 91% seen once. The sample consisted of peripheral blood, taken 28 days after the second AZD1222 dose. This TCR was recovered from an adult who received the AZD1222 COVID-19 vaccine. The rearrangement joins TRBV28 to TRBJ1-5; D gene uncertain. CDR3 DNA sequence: TGTGCCAGCAGTTACCAACGACGGAGATCTAATCAGCCCCAGCATTTT. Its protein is CASSYQRRRSNQPQHF.